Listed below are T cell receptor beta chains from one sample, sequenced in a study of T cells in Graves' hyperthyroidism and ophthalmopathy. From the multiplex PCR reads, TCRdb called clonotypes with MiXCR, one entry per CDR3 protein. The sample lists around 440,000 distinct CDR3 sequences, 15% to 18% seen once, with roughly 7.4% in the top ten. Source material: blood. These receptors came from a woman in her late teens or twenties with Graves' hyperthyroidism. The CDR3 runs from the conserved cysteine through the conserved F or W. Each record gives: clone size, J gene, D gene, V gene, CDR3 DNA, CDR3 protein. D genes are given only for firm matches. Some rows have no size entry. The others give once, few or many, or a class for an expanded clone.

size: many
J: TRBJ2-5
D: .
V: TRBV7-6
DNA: TGTGCCAGCAGCTTAAGAGGGACAGAGACCCAGTACTTC
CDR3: CASSLRGTETQYF

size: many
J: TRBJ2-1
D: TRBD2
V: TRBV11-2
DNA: TGTGCCAGCAGCTTAGAGGGGGGACTATTGAATGAGCAGTTCTTC
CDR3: CASSLEGGLLNEQFF

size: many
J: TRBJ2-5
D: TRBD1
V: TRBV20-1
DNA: TGCAGTGCTGAAAGTTACGGGACAGCCCAAGAGACCCAGTACTTC
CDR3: CSAESYGTAQETQYF

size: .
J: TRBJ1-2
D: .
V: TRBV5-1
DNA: TGCGCCAGCAGCGCCCCCAGCGTGAGGAAAAGGATGGCACCGAACTATGGCTACACCTTC
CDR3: CASSAPSVRKRMAPNYGYTF

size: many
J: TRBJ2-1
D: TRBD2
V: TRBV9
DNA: TGTGCCAGCAGCGCGTTTAGCGGGGGTACACAGCGTGACAATGAGCAGTTCTTC
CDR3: CASSAFSGGTQRDNEQFF

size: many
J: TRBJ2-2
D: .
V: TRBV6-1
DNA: TGTGCCAGCAGATCCGAAACGGTCGGGGAGCTGTTTTTT
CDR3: CASRSETVGELFF

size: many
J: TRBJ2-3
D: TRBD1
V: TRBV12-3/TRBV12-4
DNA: TGTGCCAGCCTCTACCGGACAGGGCTAGATACGCAGTATTTT
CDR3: CASLYRTGLDTQYF

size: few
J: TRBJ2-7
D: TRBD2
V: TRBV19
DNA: TGTGCCAGTAGACTAGCGGGGGGGTTCTACGAGCAGTACTTC
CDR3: CASRLAGGFYEQYF

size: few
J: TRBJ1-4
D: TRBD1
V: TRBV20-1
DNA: TGCAGTGCTCCGGGGACAGGGGGGAACATGAGAGATGAAAAACTGTTTTTT
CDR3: CSAPGTGGNMRDEKLFF

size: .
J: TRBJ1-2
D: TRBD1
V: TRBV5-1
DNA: TGTGCCAGCAGCTTAGGAGGGACAGGGGCTTTCTACACCTTC
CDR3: CASSLGGTGAFYTF

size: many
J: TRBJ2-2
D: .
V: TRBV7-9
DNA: TGTGCCAGCAGCTTGTGGACAGCGCCGTGGGAGCTGTTTTTT
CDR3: CASSLWTAPWELFF

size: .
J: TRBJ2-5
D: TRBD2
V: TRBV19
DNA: TGTGCCAGTAGTGCAGCGGGGGGGCTATTGGAGACCCAGTACTTC
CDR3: CASSAAGGLLETQYF

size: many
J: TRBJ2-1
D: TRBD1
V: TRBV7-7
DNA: TGTGCTAGCAGCAGAGGGGTCCAGGGGGCCAATGAGCAGTTCTTC
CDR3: CASSRGVQGANEQFF

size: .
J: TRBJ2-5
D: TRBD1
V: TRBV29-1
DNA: TGCAGCGTAGGCCGGGACAGGGAACGAGAGACCCAGTACTTC
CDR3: CSVGRDRERETQYF

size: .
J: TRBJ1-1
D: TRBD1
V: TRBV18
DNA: TGTGCCAGCTCACCACCGGACAGGGGGCTAGCTGAAGCTTTCTTT
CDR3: CASSPPDRGLAEAFF

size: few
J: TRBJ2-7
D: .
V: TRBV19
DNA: TGTGCCAGTAGTATAGTTGGGACGAGGGACGAGCAGTACTTC
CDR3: CASSIVGTRDEQYF

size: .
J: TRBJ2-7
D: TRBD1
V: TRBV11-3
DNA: TGTGCCAGCAGCAAACAGGGGGCGCAAGGCGAGCAGTACTTC
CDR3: CASSKQGAQGEQYF

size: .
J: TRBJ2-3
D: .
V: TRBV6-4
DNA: TGTGCCAGCGCCTCGGGACGCGCCGACACAGATACGCAGTATTTT
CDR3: CASASGRADTDTQYF

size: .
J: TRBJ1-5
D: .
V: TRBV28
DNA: TGTGCCAGCAGTTCGCCCCCAGCGGGGAATAGCAATCAGCCCCAGCATTTT
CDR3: CASSSPPAGNSNQPQHF

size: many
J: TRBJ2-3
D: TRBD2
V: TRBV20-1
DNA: TGCAGTGCTAGAGATCCGACTAGCGGAGTTACTAGCACAGATACGCAGTATTTT
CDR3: CSARDPTSGVTSTDTQYF

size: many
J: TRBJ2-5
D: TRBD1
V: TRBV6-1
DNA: TGTGCCAGCAGCCCTCAACAGGGGGCGCGGGCGACCCAGTACTTC
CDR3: CASSPQQGARATQYF

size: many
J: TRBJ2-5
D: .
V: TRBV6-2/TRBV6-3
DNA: TGTGCCAGCGAGCCGACTACCCGTGAGGAGACCCAGTACTTC
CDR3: CASEPTTREETQYF

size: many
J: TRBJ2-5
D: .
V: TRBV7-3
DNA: TGTGCCAGCAGCTCCGCTGGTACGGTAGGGGAGACCCAGTACTTC
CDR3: CASSSAGTVGETQYF

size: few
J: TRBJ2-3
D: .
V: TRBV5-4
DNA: TGTGCCAGCAGCTCGCCGGGCCCGACAGATACGCAGTATTTT
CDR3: CASSSPGPTDTQYF

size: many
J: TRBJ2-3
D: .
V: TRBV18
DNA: TGTGCCAGCTCACCACCGGTGCGAGATACGCAGTATTTT
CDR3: CASSPPVRDTQYF

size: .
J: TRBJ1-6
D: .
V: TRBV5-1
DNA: TGCGCCAGCAGCTCCGAAGTGGGTAATAATTCACCCCTCCACTTT
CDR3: CASSSEVGNNSPLHF

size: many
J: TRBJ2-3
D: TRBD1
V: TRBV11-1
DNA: TGTGCCAGCAGCCAGGGACGCCAAGGGGGCACTACGCAGTATTTT
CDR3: CASSQGRQGGTTQYF